The following is a TCR beta chain sequence with its context. Assay: immunoSEQ multiplex PCR; the TCRdb copy retains only in-frame clones and omits some. The sample lists a few hundred thousand clones, around 86% occurring once. The data were obtained in a study of blood T cell repertoires in COVID-19. As for the study in general: The United States, Italy and Spain supplied acute and convalescent COVID-19 samples. Nucleic acid was either cDNA or gDNA, and it came from T cells, B-cell-depleted T cells, or PBMCs.

The CDR3 is 12 residues long. In germline, CDR1 is MDHEN, CDR2 SYDVKM. Trimming pared 5 bases from V and 16 bases from J, leaving 15 bases between. Material for sequencing was PBMCs or T cells enriched from blood (not recorded which). This sequence was found in a man in his forties who had recovered from COVID-19. This sequence joins TRBV28 and TRBJ1-6, with D hard to call. For the CDR3, the DNA is TGTGCCAGCAGTCCCCGAGCGGGCAGGCTCCACTTT. Encoded protein: CASSPRAGRLHF.